This T cell receptor (beta chain) stems from a study of CD8+CD57+ T cells in acquired aplastic anemia. Study at large: Sorted cells (CD4+ and CD8+) yielded DNA amounts that averaged 3.2 ug. Notes on the study in general: Patients and controls shared twenty-nine CD8+ CDR3 sequences, which appeared highly expressed in patients and within their immunodominant clones.

In its sample, this clonotype was seen once. What it recognizes is unknown. Genomic DNA constituted the template upon which TCR beta VDJ and CDR3 profiling was performed. TCRdb fed the reads into MiXCR, producing one record per CDR3 protein. The sample lists a few hundred thousand distinct CDR3 sequences, 60% to 65% occurring once. CDR1 SNHLY and CDR2 FYNNEI come from the germline V gene. This CDR3 is built from 14 residues. Deletions cut 2 bases from V and 7 bases from J, with 9 bases between. The clonotype comes from a human donor in good health. Sample: sorted CD4+, CD8+, or CD8+CD57+ T cells (not recorded which) from PBMCs. The V gene is TRBV2, the J gene TRBJ1-6; unclear D gene. CDR3: CASSEWRVNSPLHF. CDR3 bases: TGTGCCAGCAGTGAATGGCGGGTGAATTCACCCCTCCACTTT.